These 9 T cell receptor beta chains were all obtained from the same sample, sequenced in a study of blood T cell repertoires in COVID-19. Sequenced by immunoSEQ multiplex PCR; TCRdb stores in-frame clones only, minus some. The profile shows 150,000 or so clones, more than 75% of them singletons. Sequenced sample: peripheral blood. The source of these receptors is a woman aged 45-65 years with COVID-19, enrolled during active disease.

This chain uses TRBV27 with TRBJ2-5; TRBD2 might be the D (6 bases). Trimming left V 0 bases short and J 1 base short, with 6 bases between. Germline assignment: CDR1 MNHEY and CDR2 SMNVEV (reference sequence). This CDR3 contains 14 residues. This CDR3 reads CASSLSGGQETQYF. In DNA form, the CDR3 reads TGTGCCAGCAGTTTATCGGGGGGCCAAGAGACCCAGTACTTC.

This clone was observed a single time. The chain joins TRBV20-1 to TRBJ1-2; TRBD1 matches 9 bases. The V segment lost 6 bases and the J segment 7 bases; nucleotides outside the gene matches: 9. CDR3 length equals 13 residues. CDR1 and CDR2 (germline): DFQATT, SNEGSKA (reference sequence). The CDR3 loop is CSASPGTGFGYTF. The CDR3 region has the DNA TGCAGTGCAAGTCCCGGGACAGGGTTTGGCTACACCTTC.

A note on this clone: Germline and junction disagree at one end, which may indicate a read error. CDR3 residues: CASTPGVSQETQYF. The CDR3 DNA sequence: TGTGCTAGCACCCCGGGGGTGAGCCAAGAGACCCAGTACTTC. The chain links TRBV7-7 to TRBJ2-5; D is perhaps TRBD2 (6 bases). The CDR3 totals 14 residues. In germline, CDR1 is SSHAT, CDR2 FNYEAQ (reference sequence).

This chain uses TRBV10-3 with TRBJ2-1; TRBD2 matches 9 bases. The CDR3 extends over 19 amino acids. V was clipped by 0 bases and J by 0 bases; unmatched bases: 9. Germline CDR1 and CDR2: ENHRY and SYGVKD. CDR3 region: CAISESKGLATSSYNEQFF. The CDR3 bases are TGTGCCATCAGTGAGTCAAAGGGACTAGCCACGAGCTCCTACAATGAGCAGTTCTTC.

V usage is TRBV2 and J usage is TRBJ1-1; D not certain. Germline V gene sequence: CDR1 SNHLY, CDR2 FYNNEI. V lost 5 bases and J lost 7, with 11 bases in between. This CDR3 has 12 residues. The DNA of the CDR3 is TGTGCCAGCAGTCGCGAGATCTTTGAAGCTTTCTTT. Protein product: CASSREIFEAFF.

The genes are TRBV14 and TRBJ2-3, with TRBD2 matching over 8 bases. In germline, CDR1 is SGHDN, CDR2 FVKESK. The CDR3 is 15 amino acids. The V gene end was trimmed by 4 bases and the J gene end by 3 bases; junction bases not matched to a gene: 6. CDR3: CASSREAGATDTQYF. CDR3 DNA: TGTGCCAGCAGCCGAGAAGCGGGGGCGACAGATACGCAGTATTTT.

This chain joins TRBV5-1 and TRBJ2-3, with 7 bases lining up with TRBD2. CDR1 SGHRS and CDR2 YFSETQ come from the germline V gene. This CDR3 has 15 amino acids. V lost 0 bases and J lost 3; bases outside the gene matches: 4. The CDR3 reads CASSLEGGGTDTQYF. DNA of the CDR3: TGCGCCAGCAGCTTGGAGGGCGGGGGAACAGATACGCAGTATTTT.

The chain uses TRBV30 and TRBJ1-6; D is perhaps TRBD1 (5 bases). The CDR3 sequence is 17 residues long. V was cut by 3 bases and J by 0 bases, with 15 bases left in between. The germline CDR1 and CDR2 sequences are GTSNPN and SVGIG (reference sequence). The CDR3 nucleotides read TGTGCCTGGAGGGGTCGACAGCACAGCTCCTATAATTCACCCCTCCACTTT. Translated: CAWRGRQHSSYNSPLHF.

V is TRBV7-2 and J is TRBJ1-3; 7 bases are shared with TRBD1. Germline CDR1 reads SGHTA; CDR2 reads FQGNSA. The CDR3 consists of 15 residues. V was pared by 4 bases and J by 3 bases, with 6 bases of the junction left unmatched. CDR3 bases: TGTGCCAGCAGCTCGGAAAGGGGGCTTGGAAACACCATATATTTT. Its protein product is CASSSERGLGNTIYF. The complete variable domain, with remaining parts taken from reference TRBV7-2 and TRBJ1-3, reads GAGVSQSPSNKVTEKGKDVELRCDPISGHTALYWYRQSLGQGLEFLIYFQGNSAPDKSGLPSDRFSAERTGGSVSTLTIQRTQQEDSAVYLCASSSERGLGNTIYFGEGSWLTVV.